A single sample is the source of the 3 T cell receptor beta chains below, sequenced in a study of T cell repertoires in cytomegalovirus infection (dated 2019 in TCRdb). The treatment or condition label here, explained by the study, means: in vitro stimulation with specific CMV peptide epitopes to enrich CMV-specific T cells. Their specific antigens are unknown. For sequencing, an Illumina HiSeq 1500 was employed. The public reads were quality trimmed at Q25 with fastp and then assembled into clones with MiXCR by TCRdb, keeping productive beta chains. Every distinct CDR3 protein forms one entry, paired with its most common genes and DNA. This sample gives about 27,000 distinct CDR3 sequences in total; 19% of them show up just once. 80% to 90% of the sample is taken by the ten largest. Sequencing used CD8+ T cells from cultured PBMCs, obtained from culture after CMV antigen stimulation. These receptors all come from a human donor in good health (CMV status not recorded). Some clones in this sample may be carry-over from other donors' samples.

This clonotype has more than one count but fewer than ten. The CDR3 region has the DNA TGTGCCAGCAGCCTAACCCCCTCCTACGAGCAGTACTTC. It yields the protein CASSLTPSYEQYF. V gene TRBV7-4 combines with J gene TRBJ2-7; D ambiguous. The V gene lost 5 bases and the J gene lost 0 bases, with 8 bases spanning the gap. Germline assignment: CDR1 SGHVT and CDR2 SQSDAQ. The CDR3 totals 13 residues.

This clonotype was detected only a few times. The V call is TRBV12-3 or TRBV12-4, the J call TRBJ2-3, with D perhaps matching TRBD1 (5 bases). The CDR3 is 13 residues long. V was shortened by 3 bases and J by 4 bases, with 8 bases between the two germline ends. The CDR3 sequence: CASSFREADTQYF. The CDR3 DNA is TGTGCCAGCAGTTTCAGGGAAGCAGATACGCAGTATTTT.

The rearrangement joins TRBV7-8 to TRBJ2-1; unclear D gene. The CDR3 has 13 amino acids. From germline, CDR1 is SGHVS and CDR2 FQNEAQ. The V end was cut by 4 bases, the J end by 9 bases, with 13 bases between. The CDR3 here is CASSSEVVGEQFF. CDR3 nucleotide sequence: TGTGCCAGCAGCTCAGAAGTAGTCGGTGAGCAGTTCTTC.